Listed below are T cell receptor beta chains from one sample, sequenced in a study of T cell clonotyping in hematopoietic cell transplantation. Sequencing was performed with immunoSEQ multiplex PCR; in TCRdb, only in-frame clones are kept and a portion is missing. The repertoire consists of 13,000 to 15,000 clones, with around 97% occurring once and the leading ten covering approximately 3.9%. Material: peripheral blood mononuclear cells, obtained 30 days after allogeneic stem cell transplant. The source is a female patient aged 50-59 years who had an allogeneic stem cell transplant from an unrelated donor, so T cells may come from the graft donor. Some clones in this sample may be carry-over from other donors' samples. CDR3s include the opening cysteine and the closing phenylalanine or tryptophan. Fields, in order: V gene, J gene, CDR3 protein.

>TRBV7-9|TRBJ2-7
CASTQGRENHYEQYF
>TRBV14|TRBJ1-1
CASSRGSGTGQIEAFF
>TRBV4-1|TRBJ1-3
CASSLEGLSSGNTIYF
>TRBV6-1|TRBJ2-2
CASSEWGQDTGELFF
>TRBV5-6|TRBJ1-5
CASSLRAGNQPQHF
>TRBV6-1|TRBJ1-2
CASSEEARNYGYTF
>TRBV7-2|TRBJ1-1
CASSLSGGTEAFF
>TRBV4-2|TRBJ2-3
CASSQDPISGGPSTDTQYF
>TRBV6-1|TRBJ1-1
CAAVGESEAFF
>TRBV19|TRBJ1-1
CASKMDRGFSEAFF
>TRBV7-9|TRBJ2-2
CASIQPGLAGANTGELFF